Listed below are T cell receptor beta chains from one sample, sequenced in a study of regulatory T cells in long-lasting Graves disease. TCRdb analysed the multiplex PCR reads with MiXCR anew, one entry per CDR3 protein. This sample has around 400,000 distinct CDR3 sequences, with about a quarter found just once. Sequenced material: peripheral blood mononuclear cells (PBMCs), taken when the disease was refractory, from a patient treated with antithyroid drugs. The receptor set was obtained from a female donor with Graves disease. The CDR3 runs from the conserved cysteine through the conserved F or W. The D gene is left open where the match is weak. Only some rows state a clone size, as once, few, many or a class for expanded clones.

V	J	size	D	CDR3	DNA
TRBV5-1	TRBJ1-2	NA	TRBD1	CASSRDRASYGYTF	TGCGCCAGCAGCAGAGACAGGGCATCATATGGCTACACCTTC
TRBV5-1	TRBJ1-6	NA	NA	CASSLDQGPRQPLHF	TGCGCCAGCAGCTTGGATCAGGGTCCCAGACAGCCCCTCCACTTT
TRBV7-2	TRBJ2-7	many	TRBD2	CASSLTSGHRYEQYF	TGTGCCAGCAGCCTCACTAGCGGTCACCGCTACGAGCAGTACTTC
TRBV20-1	TRBJ2-3	few	NA	CSARDFLNPTNADTQYF	TGCAGTGCTAGAGATTTTTTGAACCCTACTAACGCAGATACGCAGTATTTT
TRBV7-8	TRBJ1-6	many	TRBD1	CASSLARTGVDSPLHF	TGTGCCAGCAGCTTAGCGCGTACAGGGGTTGATTCACCCCTCCACTTT
TRBV28	TRBJ2-5	many	NA	CASSPGAVRGETQYF	TGTGCCAGCAGTCCTGGAGCGGTCCGGGGAGAGACCCAGTACTTC
TRBV6-4	TRBJ1-1	few	NA	CASSQNRVTTEAFF	TGTGCCAGCAGTCAAAACAGGGTCACCACTGAAGCTTTCTTT
TRBV5-1	TRBJ2-4	NA	TRBD1	CASSPDVRTGENIQYF	TGCGCCAGCAGCCCGGACGTGAGGACAGGGGAAAACATTCAGTACTTC
TRBV6-1	TRBJ1-4	few	NA	CARVSLQGSEKLFF	TGTGCCCGGGTTAGCTTACAGGGTTCCGAAAAACTGTTTTTT
TRBV3-1	TRBJ1-1	many	NA	CASSQVWNTEAFF	TGTGCCAGCAGCCAAGTTTGGAACACTGAAGCTTTCTTT
TRBV28	TRBJ2-5	many	TRBD2	CASTAILAGGVDQYF	TGTGCCAGCACCGCGATCCTAGCGGGGGGGGTAGACCAGTACTTC
TRBV6-2/TRBV6-3	TRBJ2-7	many	NA	CASSRQRSSYEQYF	TGTGCCAGCAGTAGACAGCGGAGCTCCTACGAGCAGTACTTC
TRBV7-2	TRBJ2-7	many	NA	CASSPEGGSYEQYF	TGTGCCAGCAGCCCCGAGGGGGGTAGCTACGAGCAGTACTTC
TRBV3-1	TRBJ2-2	NA	NA	CASSQDYKVGTGELFF	TGTGCCAGCAGCCAAGATTACAAAGTTGGCACCGGGGAGCTGTTTTTT
TRBV7-2	TRBJ2-7	NA	NA	CASSYAPNWEQYF	TGTGCCAGCAGCTACGCCCCCAATTGGGAGCAGTACTTC
TRBV10-3	TRBJ1-5	NA	NA	CATLSSPNSNQPQHF	TGTGCCACCTTGAGTAGTCCCAATAGCAATCAGCCCCAGCATTTT
TRBV2	TRBJ2-4	NA	NA	CASSDSLAKNIQYF	TGTGCCAGCAGTGACAGCTTAGCCAAAAACATTCAGTACTTC
TRBV12-3/TRBV12-4	TRBJ1-5	many	NA	CASSDSPWNQPQHF	TGTGCCAGCAGTGATAGCCCGTGGAATCAGCCCCAGCATTTT
TRBV7-2	TRBJ1-2	NA	NA	CASSLDSRNYGYTF	TGTGCCAGCAGCTTAGATTCCAGGAACTATGGCTACACCTTC
TRBV6-2/TRBV6-3	TRBJ2-7	many	TRBD2	CASSLAGVKQYEQYF	TGTGCCAGCAGTTTAGCGGGAGTGAAGCAGTACGAGCAGTACTTC
TRBV27	TRBJ2-2	few	TRBD2	CASSLPLTGLAVNTGELFF	TGTGCCAGCAGTCTCCCCCTTACGGGACTAGCAGTGAACACCGGGGAGCTGTTTTTT
TRBV5-1	TRBJ2-2	many	NA	CASSLGRANTGELFF	TGCGCCAGCAGCCTCGGGAGAGCGAACACCGGGGAGCTGTTTTTT
TRBV25-1	TRBJ1-2	NA	NA	CASSAVGHGYTF	TGTGCCAGCAGTGCCGTCGGCCATGGCTACACCTTC
TRBV5-1	TRBJ2-7	NA	TRBD2	CASSLAEQRWDYSYEQYF	TGCGCCAGCAGCTTGGCCGAGCAACGATGGGACTACTCCTACGAGCAGTACTTC
TRBV11-2	TRBJ2-5	many	NA	CASSSGQPGQETQYF	TGTGCCAGCAGCTCAGGACAGCCGGGACAAGAGACCCAGTACTTC
TRBV28	TRBJ1-5	many	TRBD1	CASSLGQGASRAQHF	TGTGCCAGCAGTTTGGGACAGGGGGCAAGTAGGGCTCAGCATTTT
TRBV18	TRBJ1-1	NA	TRBD1	CASSPVLDRGGDTEAFF	TGTGCCAGCTCCCCAGTGTTAGACAGGGGCGGAGACACTGAAGCTTTCTTT
TRBV20-1	TRBJ2-7	NA	TRBD2	CSATAWIAGGPYEQYF	TGCAGTGCCACCGCTTGGATAGCGGGAGGCCCCTACGAGCAGTACTTC
TRBV20-1	TRBJ2-7	NA	TRBD1	CSAPPGTGRWMHEQYF	TGCAGTGCTCCCCCTGGGACAGGACGATGGATGCACGAGCAGTACTTC
TRBV30	TRBJ1-2	few	TRBD1	CAWSAWDRKYGYTF	TGTGCCTGGAGTGCTTGGGACAGGAAATATGGCTACACCTTC
TRBV27	TRBJ2-7	few	TRBD1	CATSWTGKNEQYF	TGTGCCACCAGTTGGACAGGGAAGAACGAGCAGTACTTC
TRBV28	TRBJ2-7	many	NA	CTSGASYEQYF	TGTACCTCGGGGGCGTCCTACGAGCAGTACTTC
TRBV20-1	TRBJ2-4	few	NA	CSARGGSKWGQAKNIQYF	TGCAGTGCTAGGGGGGGTAGTAAGTGGGGACAAGCCAAAAACATTCAGTACTTC
TRBV6-1	TRBJ2-7	many	TRBD2	CASSDTGRNGNEQYF	TGTGCCAGCAGCGACACCGGGAGGAATGGTAACGAGCAGTACTTC
TRBV25-1	TRBJ2-7	few	NA	CASSESVAGASYEQYF	TGTGCCAGCAGTGAATCCGTCGCGGGGGCTAGCTACGAGCAGTACTTC
TRBV6-1	TRBJ2-3	NA	NA	CASSESVGAYTDTQYF	TGTGCCAGCAGTGAAAGCGTGGGGGCGTACACAGATACGCAGTATTTT
TRBV7-2	TRBJ2-7	few	NA	CASTPQRVLYEQYF	TGTGCCAGCACACCCCAGCGGGTCCTCTACGAGCAGTACTTC
TRBV5-6	TRBJ1-3	NA	NA	CASGKNRNTIYF	TGTGCCAGCGGAAAGAACCGAAACACCATATATTTT
TRBV5-6	TRBJ1-4	NA	NA	CANSEEGREPNEKLFF	TGTGCCAACAGCGAGGAGGGGCGGGAGCCAAATGAAAAACTGTTTTTT
TRBV19	TRBJ2-2	NA	NA	CASWRTGELFF	TGTGCCAGTTGGAGGACCGGGGAGCTGTTTTTT
TRBV7-9	TRBJ2-7	NA	TRBD2	CASSPRTSEYEQYF	TGTGCCAGCAGCCCTAGGACTAGCGAATACGAGCAGTACTTC
TRBV7-6	TRBJ2-3	NA	NA	CASSLGRNTQYF	TGTGCCAGCAGCTTAGGTCGCAATACGCAGTATTTT
TRBV24-1	TRBJ1-1	many	TRBD1	CATSDSGTANTEAFF	TGTGCCACCAGTGATAGCGGGACAGCTAACACTGAAGCTTTCTTT
TRBV19	TRBJ1-3	many	NA	CASRPGARGNTIYF	TGTGCCAGTCGCCCTGGGGCGAGGGGAAACACCATATATTTT
TRBV3-1	TRBJ2-7	once	TRBD2	CASGPTSGSYEQYF	TGTGCCAGCGGCCCGACTAGCGGGAGCTACGAGCAGTACTTC
TRBV7-2	TRBJ1-1	few	NA	CASRGFGVNTEAFF	TGTGCCAGCAGGGGGTTCGGTGTGAACACTGAAGCTTTCTTT
TRBV6-2/TRBV6-3	TRBJ2-2	many	NA	CASTTANTGELFF	TGTGCCAGCACCACAGCGAACACCGGGGAGCTGTTTTTT
TRBV7-9	TRBJ2-7	NA	TRBD1	CASSSSTGVSYEQYF	TGTGCCAGCAGCTCCTCGACAGGGGTCTCCTACGAGCAGTACTTC
TRBV29-1	TRBJ1-4	few	NA	CSVRGDEKLFF	TGCAGCGTAAGGGGAGATGAAAAACTGTTTTTT
TRBV18	TRBJ2-7	NA	NA	CAGSQLRTEVPDYEQYF	TGTGCCGGCTCACAGTTGAGGACAGAAGTTCCTGACTACGAGCAGTACTTC
TRBV6-2/TRBV6-3	TRBJ2-5	NA	TRBD2	CASRTGGSGETQYF	TGTGCCAGCCGGACCGGCGGGAGCGGAGAGACCCAGTACTTC
TRBV28	TRBJ1-5	many	NA	CASSIPPQPQHF	TGTGCCAGCAGTATACCGCCACAGCCCCAGCATTTT
TRBV2	TRBJ1-1	many	NA	CAAEQQGGVAFF	TGTGCCGCCGAACAGCAGGGCGGCGTAGCTTTCTTT
TRBV19	TRBJ2-3	once	NA	CASLRGGSDTQYF	TGTGCCAGTCTCCGTGGGGGTTCAGATACGCAGTATTTT
TRBV7-3	TRBJ2-1	many	TRBD2	CASSSKGLELNEQFF	TGTGCCAGCAGCTCCAAGGGACTAGAGTTGAATGAGCAGTTCTTC